This entry features one T cell receptor (beta chain) sequence. The protocol was immunoSEQ multiplex PCR, while the TCRdb copy is restricted to in-frame clones and leaves out a portion. The sample contains approximately 1.5 million clones, roughly 98% of which appear only once. Looked up from germline, CDR1 is SGHTA and CDR2 is FQGNSA. V lost 1 base and J 1 base, leaving 7 bases between the germline ends. The CDR3 consists of 14 residues. This sample was included in a study of shared clonotypes between healthy human individuals. The sequence derives from a man under 40 in good health. This chain joins TRBV7-2 and TRBJ1-2; D is possibly TRBD1 (5 bases). Source material: naive CD4+ T cells sorted from blood. Sample subset: CD45RA+ positively selected. CDR3 sequence (DNA): TGTGCCAGCAGCTTAGAGGGACTTAACTATGGCTACACCTTC. Protein: CASSLEGLNYGYTF.